The next 6 T cell receptor beta chains were all read from a single sample in a study of T cell responses to AZD1222 COVID-19 vaccine (dated by TCRdb to the early 2020s). The library was made by the immunoSEQ multiplex PCR assay. Sourced from immuneACCESS, this table was stored by TCRdb with only in-frame sequences that have V and J called. A share of the clones is absent; for the studies checked, an unresolved V gene accounts for under half, and the remainder has no known explanation. For this sample the table gives more than 110,000 clones, of which 80% to 95% were detected only once. Of the sample, under 4.5% falls within the top ten clones. The time point label, as the study defines it: baseline before first vaccination. Source: peripheral blood, taken on day 0 of AZD1222 vaccination. These receptors were collected from an adult in good health.

The rearrangement uses TRBV24-1 and TRBJ2-1; 7 bases agree with TRBD2. The V gene end was trimmed by 7 bases and the J gene end by 6 bases; junction bases not matched to a gene: 8. There are 14 residues in the CDR3. The V gene's germline CDR1 is KGHDR and CDR2 SFDVKD. The CDR3 sequence is CATSVGGPINEQFF. The CDR3 DNA reads TGTGCCACCAGCGTGGGAGGGCCGATCAATGAGCAGTTCTTC.

This chain links TRBV28 with TRBJ2-7; D may be TRBD1 (5 bases). The V end lost 8 bases, the J end lost 6 bases, and 14 bases lay between the germline ends. Germline assignment: CDR1 MDHEN and CDR2 SYDVKM. This CDR3 spans 12 amino acids. CDR3 protein: CASLVRRGEQYF. In DNA form, the CDR3 reads TGTGCCAGCCTCGTCCGAAGGGGCGAGCAGTACTTC.

This chain uses TRBV7-2 with TRBJ1-2, with 8 bases matching TRBD1. Germline-derived CDR1 and CDR2 are SGHTA and FQGNSA. Unmatched junction bases numbered 18, after V lost 5 bases and J lost 7 bases. The CDR3 spans 17 residues. The CDR3 loop reads CASSTLGRTGSSGGYTF. The CDR3 region has the DNA TGTGCCAGCAGCACTTTGGGGAGGACAGGGTCATCGGGTGGCTACACCTTC.

The rearrangement uses TRBV7-3 and TRBJ1-2, with D perhaps matching TRBD1 (5 bases). Trimming stripped 2 bases from V and 2 bases from J, with 6 bases between. The germline gives CDR1 SGHTA, CDR2 FQGTGA. The CDR3 length is 13 residues. The CDR3 DNA is TGTGCCAGCAGCTTAGCAGGGAACTATGGCTACACCTTC. Residues: CASSLAGNYGYTF.

The genes are TRBV5-4 and TRBJ2-2; 12 bases line up with TRBD2. Germline values: CDR1 SGHNT, CDR2 YYREEE (reference sequence). The CDR3 totals 17 residues. The trim removed 0 bases at V and 7 bases at J, leaving 7 bases unmatched. Here the CDR3 reads CASSLGLAGGPGGELFF. The CDR3 nucleotides are TGTGCCAGCAGCTTGGGGCTAGCGGGAGGGCCAGGCGGGGAGCTGTTTTTT.

This sequence joins TRBV4-1 and TRBJ2-7; 8 nucleotides align to TRBD2. This CDR3 region has 13 residues. The ends lost 5 bases at V and 9 bases at J; junction bases unmatched: 9. The germline gives CDR1 MGHRA, CDR2 YSYEKL. The CDR3 coding sequence is TGCGCCAGCAGCTCCGGGACTAGTTCTTGGCAGTACTTC. As protein: CASSSGTSSWQYF.